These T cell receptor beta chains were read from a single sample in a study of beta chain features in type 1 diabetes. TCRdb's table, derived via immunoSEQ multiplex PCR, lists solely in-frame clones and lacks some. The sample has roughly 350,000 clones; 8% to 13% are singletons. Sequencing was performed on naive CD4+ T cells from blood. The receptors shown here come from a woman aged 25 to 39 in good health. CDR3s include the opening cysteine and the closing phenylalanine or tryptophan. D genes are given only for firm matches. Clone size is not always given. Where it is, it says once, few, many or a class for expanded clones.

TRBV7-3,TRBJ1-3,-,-,CASSLTAGREDTIYF,TGTGCCAGCAGCTTAACAGCGGGGCGGGAGGACACCATATATTTT
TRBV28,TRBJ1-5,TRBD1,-,CASSGTGGLNQPQHF,TGTGCCAGCAGTGGGACAGGGGGCCTCAATCAGCCCCAGCATTTT
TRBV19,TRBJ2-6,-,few,CASSNVGTGANVLTF,TGTGCCAGTAGTAATGTCGGGACTGGGGCCAACGTCCTGACTTTC
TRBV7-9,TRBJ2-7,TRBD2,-,CASAGLAGTFYEQYF,TGTGCCAGCGCGGGACTAGCGGGAACCTTCTACGAGCAGTACTTC
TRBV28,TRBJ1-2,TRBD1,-,CASSPTGDRFGYTF,TGTGCCAGCAGTCCTACAGGGGATCGGTTTGGCTACACCTTC
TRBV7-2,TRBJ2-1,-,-,CASSLGLLAYNEQFF,TGTGCCAGCAGCTTAGGTCTCCTAGCGTATAATGAGCAGTTCTTC
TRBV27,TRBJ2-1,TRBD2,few,CASRYGLASSYNEQFF,TGTGCCAGCCGCTACGGACTAGCGTCGTCCTACAATGAGCAGTTCTTC
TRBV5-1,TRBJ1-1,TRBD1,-,CASSVDRVVEAFF,TGCGCCAGCAGCGTAGACAGGGTGGTTGAAGCTTTCTTT
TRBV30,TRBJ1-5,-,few,CAWSTDVSNQPQHF,TGTGCCTGGAGTACAGACGTTAGCAATCAGCCCCAGCATTTT
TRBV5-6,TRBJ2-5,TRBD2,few,CASSRLAGGSETQYF,TGTGCCAGCAGCAGATTAGCGGGAGGGTCTGAGACCCAGTACTTC
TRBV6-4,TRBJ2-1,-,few,CASSDTGLSEQFF,TGTGCCAGCAGTGACACGGGACTTAGTGAGCAGTTCTTC
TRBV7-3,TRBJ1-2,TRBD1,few,CASSRFQGVGYTF,TGTGCCAGCAGCAGATTCCAGGGGGTTGGCTACACCTTC
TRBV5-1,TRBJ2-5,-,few,CASTSDEAQYF,TGCGCCAGCACCTCGGATGAGGCCCAGTACTTC
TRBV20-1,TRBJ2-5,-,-,CSAPKGETQYF,TGCAGTGCTCCGAAGGGGGAGACCCAGTACTTC
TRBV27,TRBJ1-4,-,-,CASSPRGTTNEKLFF,TGTGCCAGCAGTCCCCGGGGGACGACTAATGAAAAACTGTTTTTT
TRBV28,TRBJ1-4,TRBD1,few,CASSFDQTGSEKLFF,TGTGCCAGCAGTTTTGACCAGACAGGGTCTGAAAAACTGTTTTTT
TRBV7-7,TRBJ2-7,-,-,CASSGDRVSEQYF,TGTGCTAGCTCGGGAGACAGGGTTTCGGAGCAGTACTTC
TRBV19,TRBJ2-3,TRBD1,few,CASSVRDRGTDTQYF,TGTGCCAGTAGTGTACGGGACAGAGGAACAGATACGCAGTATTTT
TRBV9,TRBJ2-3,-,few,CASSTPLAGGTDTQYF,TGTGCCAGCAGCACACCGTTGGCAGGGGGCACAGATACGCAGTATTTT
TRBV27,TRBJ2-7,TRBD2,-,CASSPNGLAGDEQYF,TGTGCCAGCAGCCCAAACGGACTAGCGGGAGACGAGCAGTACTTC
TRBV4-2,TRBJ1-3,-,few,CASSQRQAGDTIYF,TGTGCCAGCAGCCAAAGACAGGCCGGGGACACCATATATTTT
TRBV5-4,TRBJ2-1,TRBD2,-,CASSQDVRLADLYNEQFF,TGTGCCAGCAGCCAAGACGTCCGACTAGCGGATCTCTACAATGAGCAGTTCTTC
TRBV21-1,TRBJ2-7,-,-,CASSKPQRKEQYF,TGTGCCAGCAGCAAACCGCAGAGGAAGGAGCAGTACTTC
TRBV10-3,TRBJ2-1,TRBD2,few,CAISVGGSSYNEQFF,TGTGCCATCAGTGTAGGCGGGAGCTCCTACAATGAGCAGTTCTTC
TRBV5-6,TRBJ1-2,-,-,CASSPRRGHGYTF,TGTGCCAGCAGCCCGAGGAGAGGGCATGGCTACACCTTC
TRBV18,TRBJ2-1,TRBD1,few,CASSGGTGGLDEQFF,TGTGCCAGCTCAGGAGGGACAGGGGGCTTGGATGAGCAGTTCTTC
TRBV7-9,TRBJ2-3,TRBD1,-,CASSLIFGTGTDTQYF,TGTGCCAGCAGCTTAATCTTCGGGACAGGGACCGATACGCAGTATTTT
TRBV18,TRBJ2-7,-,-,CASSPLSTYEQYF,TGTGCCAGCTCACCACTCAGTACCTACGAGCAGTACTTC
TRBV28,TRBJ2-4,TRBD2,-,CASSLAGEGIQYF,TGTGCCAGCAGTCTAGCGGGAGAGGGCATTCAGTACTTC
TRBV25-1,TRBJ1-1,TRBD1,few,CASSESVRGLTEAFF,TGTGCCAGCAGTGAATCCGTCAGGGGGCTCACTGAAGCTTTCTTT